This is a list of T cell receptor beta chains from one sample in a study of blood T cell repertoires in COVID-19. Assay used: immunoSEQ multiplex PCR; TCRdb lists only in-frame clones, some missing. The sample yields fewer than 400,000 clones, roughly 86% seen once. Sequenced input: peripheral blood. The source of these receptors is a human donor in a cohort sampled during active COVID-19. Both conserved end residues are part of each CDR3. A D gene is named only where the DNA matches it firmly. Size is omitted from some rows. Given values are once, few, many or a class for expanded clones.

len: 13
v_gene: TRBV4-1
abundance: -
d_gene: -
j_gene: TRBJ2-7
CDR3aa: CASSQDQGSEQYF
CDR3nt: TGCGCCAGCAGCCAAGATCAGGGTAGCGAGCAGTACTTC

len: 14
v_gene: TRBV30
abundance: -
d_gene: TRBD1
j_gene: TRBJ1-6
CDR3aa: CAWGTGGSNSPLHF
CDR3nt: TGTGCCTGGGGTACAGGGGGAAGTAATTCACCCCTCCACTTT

len: 15
v_gene: TRBV4-1
abundance: -
d_gene: TRBD1
j_gene: TRBJ2-1
CDR3aa: CASSPGQGAYNEQFF
CDR3nt: TGCGCCAGCAGCCCGGGACAGGGGGCCTACAATGAGCAGTTCTTC

len: 15
v_gene: TRBV6-4
abundance: -
d_gene: -
j_gene: TRBJ2-2
CDR3aa: CASSDSAGGTGELFF
CDR3nt: TGTGCCAGCAGTGACTCAGCAGGCGGGACCGGGGAGCTGTTTTTT

len: 15
v_gene: TRBV6-5
abundance: -
d_gene: TRBD1
j_gene: TRBJ2-7
CDR3aa: CASSVLTGSSYEQYF
CDR3nt: TGTGCCAGCAGCGTTCTGACAGGGAGCTCCTACGAGCAGTACTTC

len: 13
v_gene: TRBV19
abundance: -
d_gene: TRBD1
j_gene: TRBJ1-2
CDR3aa: CASSGTGHYGYTF
CDR3nt: TGTGCCAGTAGCGGGACAGGACACTATGGCTACACCTTC

len: 14
v_gene: TRBV19
abundance: -
d_gene: TRBD1
j_gene: TRBJ1-1
CDR3aa: CASSPNPDRDLAFF
CDR3nt: TGTGCCAGTAGCCCTAATCCCGACAGGGACTTAGCTTTCTTT

len: 14
v_gene: TRBV3-1/TRBV3-2
abundance: few
d_gene: -
j_gene: TRBJ1-2
CDR3aa: CASSQEDSPYGYTF
CDR3nt: TGTGCCAGCAGCCAAGAGGACAGTCCCTATGGCTACACCTTC

len: 15
v_gene: TRBV4-1
abundance: -
d_gene: -
j_gene: TRBJ1-1
CDR3aa: CASSQEQGSNTEAFF
CDR3nt: TGCGCCAGCAGCCAGGAACAGGGTTCGAACACTGAAGCTTTCTTT

len: 18
v_gene: TRBV18
abundance: -
d_gene: TRBD2
j_gene: TRBJ2-7
CDR3aa: CASSPTRRASGKIEGQYF
CDR3nt: TGTGCCAGCTCACCAACCCGCCGGGCTAGCGGAAAAATCGAAGGGCAGTACTTC

len: 17
v_gene: TRBV7-8
abundance: few
d_gene: TRBD1
j_gene: TRBJ2-2
CDR3aa: CASSSRLRTGDTGELFF
CDR3nt: TGTGCCAGCAGCTCACGACTTCGGACAGGAGACACCGGGGAGCTGTTTTTT

len: 17
v_gene: TRBV5-1
abundance: -
d_gene: TRBD2
j_gene: TRBJ2-5
CDR3aa: CASSLARTSGGDETQYF
CDR3nt: TGCGCCAGCAGCTTGGCGCGGACTAGCGGGGGGGATGAAACCCAGTACTTC

len: 16
v_gene: TRBV28
abundance: -
d_gene: TRBD1
j_gene: TRBJ1-6
CDR3aa: CASLKTGTGYYSPLHF
CDR3nt: TGTGCCAGCCTTAAAACCGGGACAGGGTACTATTCACCCCTCCACTTT

len: 14
v_gene: TRBV7-2
abundance: -
d_gene: -
j_gene: TRBJ1-5
CDR3aa: CASSLVAGNQPQHF
CDR3nt: TGTGCCAGCAGCTTAGTAGCAGGCAATCAGCCCCAGCATTTT

len: 16
v_gene: TRBV28
abundance: -
d_gene: -
j_gene: TRBJ1-6
CDR3aa: CASSLPSNSRAGSLHF
CDR3nt: TGTGCCAGCAGTTTACCGTCCAATTCCAGGGCGGGGTCCCTCCACTTT

len: 15
v_gene: TRBV5-8
abundance: -
d_gene: -
j_gene: TRBJ2-2
CDR3aa: CASSSLVGVSGELFF
CDR3nt: TGTGCCAGCAGCTCCCTTGTAGGGGTATCCGGGGAGCTGTTTTTT

len: 10
v_gene: TRBV20-1
abundance: -
d_gene: -
j_gene: TRBJ1-4
CDR3aa: CSAPEPHGVF
CDR3nt: TGCAGTGCTCCCGAACCCCACGGGGTTTTT

len: 14
v_gene: TRBV6-2/TRBV6-3
abundance: -
d_gene: TRBD2
j_gene: TRBJ2-7
CDR3aa: CASSGGLAGYEQYF
CDR3nt: TGTGCCAGCAGTGGGGGACTAGCGGGGTACGAGCAGTACTTC

len: 15
v_gene: TRBV30
abundance: -
d_gene: -
j_gene: TRBJ1-1
CDR3aa: CAWSHGGSLNTEAFF
CDR3nt: TGTGCCTGGAGCCATGGGGGCAGCCTGAACACTGAAGCTTTCTTT

len: 18
v_gene: TRBV7-2
abundance: once
d_gene: TRBD2
j_gene: TRBJ2-7
CDR3aa: CASSFPSSGSPRPYEQYF
CDR3nt: TGTGCCAGCAGCTTTCCTTCGAGCGGGAGCCCCCGGCCCTACGAGCAGTACTTC

len: 12
v_gene: TRBV6-5
abundance: -
d_gene: TRBD1
j_gene: TRBJ2-7
CDR3aa: CATNLGGGEQYF
CDR3nt: TGTGCCACCAACCTAGGGGGCGGGGAGCAGTACTTC

len: 15
v_gene: TRBV27
abundance: -
d_gene: -
j_gene: TRBJ2-2
CDR3aa: CASSPYASNTGELFF
CDR3nt: TGTGCCAGCAGCCCCTACGCGTCGAACACCGGGGAGCTGTTTTTT

len: 20
v_gene: TRBV21-1
abundance: -
d_gene: -
j_gene: TRBJ2-1
CDR3aa: CASSKKRLAGLSSSYNEQFF
CDR3nt: TGTGCCAGCAGCAAGAAACGACTAGCGGGGCTCTCTAGCTCCTACAATGAGCAGTTCTTC

len: 14
v_gene: TRBV6-6
abundance: -
d_gene: TRBD2
j_gene: TRBJ2-1
CDR3aa: CASRPGLAYNEQFF
CDR3nt: TGTGCCAGCAGGCCGGGACTAGCCTACAATGAGCAGTTCTTC

len: 16
v_gene: TRBV7-3
abundance: once
d_gene: TRBD2
j_gene: TRBJ2-3
CDR3aa: CASSSGLAGAADTQYF
CDR3nt: TGTGCCAGCAGCTCAGGACTAGCGGGAGCTGCAGATACGCAGTATTTT

len: 15
v_gene: TRBV28
abundance: -
d_gene: -
j_gene: TRBJ1-1
CDR3aa: CASSLWEGGGTEAFF
CDR3nt: TGTGCCAGCAGTTTATGGGAGGGCGGGGGCACTGAAGCTTTCTTT

len: 14
v_gene: TRBV28
abundance: -
d_gene: -
j_gene: TRBJ2-7
CDR3aa: CASRRRGSTYEQYF
CDR3nt: TGTGCCAGCCGTCGGAGGGGAAGCACCTACGAGCAGTACTTC

len: 14
v_gene: TRBV2
abundance: -
d_gene: -
j_gene: TRBJ2-1
CDR3aa: CASRVERVHNEQFF
CDR3nt: TGTGCCAGCAGGGTAGAGCGGGTTCACAATGAGCAGTTCTTC

len: 12
v_gene: TRBV19
abundance: -
d_gene: TRBD1
j_gene: TRBJ2-7
CDR3aa: CASSDTGGRQYF
CDR3nt: TGTGCCAGTAGTGATACAGGGGGCAGGCAGTACTTC

len: 18
v_gene: TRBV25-1
abundance: -
d_gene: -
j_gene: TRBJ2-7
CDR3aa: CASSGAAQDTLRPYEQYF
CDR3nt: TGTGCCAGCAGTGGGGCCGCCCAGGATACTTTAAGGCCCTACGAGCAGTACTTC

len: 11
v_gene: TRBV12-3/TRBV12-4
abundance: -
d_gene: -
j_gene: TRBJ2-1
CDR3aa: CASSLDNEQFF
CDR3nt: TGTGCCAGCAGTCTCGACAATGAGCAGTTCTTC

len: 14
v_gene: TRBV7-2
abundance: -
d_gene: TRBD1
j_gene: TRBJ1-1
CDR3aa: CASSIYRGLTEAFF
CDR3nt: TGTGCCAGCAGCATTTACAGGGGGTTGACTGAAGCTTTCTTT